These 19 T cell receptor beta chains originate from one sample sequenced in a study of control samples from healthy donors and cancer patients. Libraries were prepared by immunoSEQ multiplex PCR; TCRdb keeps only in-frame clonotypes and omits some of them. The profile covers about 65,000 clones, with 90% appearing a single time and approximately 1.2% taken by the ten largest. The sequenced material came from PBMCs. The receptors stem from a woman aged 45 to 65 with colorectal cancer.

This clone was recorded only once. This chain connects TRBV2 to TRBJ2-7; D gene ambiguous. The CDR3 totals 15 residues. With 2 bases removed from V and 1 base from J, the gap between germline ends came to 12 bases. From germline, CDR1 is SNHLY and CDR2 FYNNEI. The CDR3 reads CASSERGPPSYEQYF. Written as DNA, the CDR3 is TGTGCCAGCAGTGAACGTGGGCCACCATCCTACGAGCAGTACTTC.

This rearrangement joins TRBV7-3 to TRBJ2-1, with D maybe TRBD2 (6 bases). The CDR3 totals 15 residues. Trimming pared 5 bases from V and 8 bases from J, leaving 19 bases between. Germline CDR1 reads SGHTA; CDR2 reads FQGTGA. In nucleotides, the CDR3 is TGTGCCAGCAGCCTCGAGGGGCGGGGATTCGATGAGCAGTTCTTC. This translates into CASSLEGRGFDEQFF.

The chain combines TRBV27 with TRBJ2-2, with 8 bases matching TRBD2. V trimming: 4 bases; J trimming: 3 bases; junction bases outside the gene matches: 4. Germline V gives CDR1 MNHEY, CDR2 SMNVEV (reference sequence). The length of the CDR3 is 15 residues. The CDR3 region is CASSSSGGHTGELFF. The CDR3 DNA reads as TGTGCCAGCAGTTCCAGCGGGGGCCACACCGGGGAGCTGTTTTTT.

The J gene is TRBJ1-3, the V gene TRBV7-2; no clear D. Trimming removed 1 base from V and 1 base from J, with 8 bases in between. This CDR3 region has 15 residues. Germline CDR1 SGHTA, CDR2 FQGNSA. The chain's CDR3 is CASSLVVGSGNTIYF. Here the CDR3 DNA reads TGTGCCAGCAGCTTAGTCGTAGGGTCTGGAAACACCATATATTTT.

The rearrangement joins TRBV29-1 to TRBJ2-1; D is possibly TRBD2 (5 bases). This CDR3 is 14 amino acids long. CDR1 is SQVTM, CDR2 ANQGSEA, per germline. V dropped 6 bases and J dropped 0 bases, with 12 bases sitting between them. Here the CDR3 reads CSVERAISYNEQFF. The CDR3 DNA reads TGCAGCGTCGAGAGGGCTATCTCCTACAATGAGCAGTTCTTC.

This clone was observed once. J is TRBJ1-2 and V is TRBV2; 10 bases are a match to TRBD1. Losses at the gene ends were 6 bases for V and 5 bases for J; bases not matched to a gene: 15. CDR3 length equals 17 residues. Germline V gives CDR1 SNHLY, CDR2 FYNNEI. The CDR3 region is CASSDRGRFTFSYGYTF. DNA of the CDR3: TGTGCCAGCAGCGACAGGGGGCGCTTCACATTTTCTTATGGCTACACCTTC.

The chain is built from TRBV9 and TRBJ2-2; D possibly corresponds to TRBD1 (5 bases). This CDR3 spans 16 amino acids. V was shortened by 0 bases and J by 5 bases, with 14 bases between the two germline ends. CDR1 is SGDLS and CDR2 is YYNGEE in the germline V gene. For the CDR3, the DNA is TGTGCCAGCAGCGTAGATGGGGCCCCGAGGACCGGGGAGCTGTTTTTT. Protein product: CASSVDGAPRTGELFF.

The chain combines TRBV6-5 with TRBJ1-5; weak D call: TRBD1 (5 bases). CDR1 is MNHEY and CDR2 is SVGAGI in the germline V gene. This CDR3 is 15 amino acids long. The ends were cut back, 6 bases at V and 0 bases at J, with 12 bases in the middle. CDR3 sequence (DNA): TGTGCCAGCAGCTCTGGGACGGATAGCAATCAGCCCCAGCATTTT. Translated, it gives CASSSGTDSNQPQHF.

This chain joins TRBV5-8 and TRBJ1-3; D gene ambiguous. Trimming left V 0 bases short and J 5 bases short, with 3 bases between. Germline CDR1 reads SGHTS; CDR2 reads YDEGEE. This CDR3 spans 12 amino acids. This CDR3 is CASSLARNTIYF. The CDR3 DNA reads as TGTGCCAGCAGCTTGGCCAGAAACACCATATATTTT.

V is TRBV5-1 and J is TRBJ1-3; D call uncertain. The V end was cut by 0 bases, the J end by 0 bases, with 10 bases between. The CDR3 runs 16 residues. Per the germline V gene, CDR1 is SGHRS and CDR2 is YFSETQ. The CDR3 nucleotides read TGCGCCAGCAGCTTGGGGGCGGCCAGCTCTGGAAACACCATATATTTT. Encoded protein: CASSLGAASSGNTIYF. The full variable domain, completed using reference TRBV5-1 and TRBJ1-3, is KAGVTQTPRYLIKTRGQQVTLSCSPISGHRSVSWYQQTPGQGLQFLFEYFSETQRNKGNFPGRFSGRQFSNSRSEMNVSTLELGDSALYLCASSLGAASSGNTIYFGEGSWLTVV.

This chain connects TRBV9 to TRBJ1-4, with TRBD1 as a possible D gene (5 bases). V dropped 0 bases and J dropped 7 bases, with 13 bases sitting between them. This CDR3 is built from 15 residues. CDR1 SGDLS and CDR2 YYNGEE come from the germline V gene. This CDR3 reads CASSVGGRRGEKLFF. For the CDR3, the DNA is TGTGCCAGCAGCGTAGGAGGTCGAAGGGGTGAAAAACTGTTTTTT. The entire variable domain, with the rest obtained from reference TRBV9 and TRBJ1-4, is as follows: DSGVTQTPKHLITATGQRVTLRCSPRSGDLSVYWYQQSLDQGLQFLIQYYNGEERAKGNILERFSAQQFPDLHSELNLSSLELGDSALYFCASSVGGRRGEKLFFGSGTQLSVL.

The rearrangement links TRBV29-1 to TRBJ2-5; no reliable D call. The CDR3 consists of 15 residues. V lost 6 bases to trimming and J lost 0 bases, with 17 bases between them. The germline CDR1 and CDR2 sequences are SQVTM and ANQGSEA. In DNA, the CDR3 is TGCAGCGTCGGACGGACGGATTCGTACCAAGAGACCCAGTACTTC. This sequence encodes CSVGRTDSYQETQYF.

J is TRBJ2-6 and V is TRBV5-1, with D perhaps matching TRBD1 (6 bases). CDR1 SGHRS and CDR2 YFSETQ come from the germline V gene. This CDR3 has 17 amino acids. Trimming took 4 bases from V and 0 from J, leaving 14 bases between them. The CDR3 nucleotides read TGCGCCAGCAGCCCCGGGACACTCAACTCTGGGGCCAACGTCCTGACTTTC. It is translated as CASSPGTLNSGANVLTF.

The chain uses TRBV12-3 or TRBV12-4 and TRBJ2-7; TRBD1 matches at 9 bases. CDR3 length: 13 amino acids. Germline trimming cut 6 bases from V and 4 bases from J; bases unmatched to any gene: 4. DNA of the CDR3: TGTGCCAGCAGACAGGGGGCAAGATACGAGCAGTACTTC. Translated, it gives CASRQGARYEQYF.

This sequence joins TRBV5-5 and TRBJ1-2; D is unclear. This CDR3 is built from 14 residues. Germline V gene data show CDR1 as SGHKS and CDR2 as YYEKEE (reference sequence). Trimming took off 3 bases at V and 4 bases at J, with 13 bases between the two ends. The CDR3 bases are TGTGCCAGCAGCTCTACGGGAGGTCTCTATGGCTACACCTTC. The encoded protein is CASSSTGGLYGYTF.

V is TRBV2 and J is TRBJ2-7; maybe TRBD1 (6 bases). Per germline, CDR1 SNHLY and CDR2 FYNNEI. This CDR3 is 13 amino acids long. V was clipped by 6 bases and J by 2 bases, with 11 bases between them. The CDR3 spells CASRGQGTYEQYF. CDR3 DNA: TGTGCCAGCAGGGGTCAGGGGACCTACGAGCAGTACTTC.

The chain links TRBV5-1 to TRBJ2-7, with TRBD1 matching 7 bases. The germline V gene encodes CDR1 SGHRS and CDR2 YFSETQ. V lost 2 bases and J lost 0; bases outside the gene matches: 8. This CDR3 has 16 amino acids. CDR3 in amino acids: CASSFTGAASSYEQYF. The CDR3 region has the DNA TGCGCCAGCAGCTTCACAGGGGCCGCAAGCTCCTACGAGCAGTACTTC.

The chain is built from TRBV2 and TRBJ2-1; 11 positions match TRBD2. CDR3 size: 15 residues. The junction had 8 bases not matched to a gene; V was cut back by 7 bases and J by 6 bases. Germline V gives CDR1 SNHLY, CDR2 FYNNEI. The CDR3 bases are TGTGCCAGCACCTATAGCGGGGGGGCCTCCAATGAGCAGTTCTTC. This sequence encodes CASTYSGGASNEQFF.

V gene TRBV30 combines with J gene TRBJ1-4, with TRBD1 identical over 7 bases. V was clipped by 2 bases and J by 2 bases; unmatched bases: 2. The CDR3 contains 14 residues. Germline values: CDR1 GTSNPN, CDR2 SVGIG (reference sequence). CDR3 coding DNA: TGTGCCTGGAGTAAACAGGGGACTAATGAAAAACTGTTTTTT. It specifies CAWSKQGTNEKLFF.